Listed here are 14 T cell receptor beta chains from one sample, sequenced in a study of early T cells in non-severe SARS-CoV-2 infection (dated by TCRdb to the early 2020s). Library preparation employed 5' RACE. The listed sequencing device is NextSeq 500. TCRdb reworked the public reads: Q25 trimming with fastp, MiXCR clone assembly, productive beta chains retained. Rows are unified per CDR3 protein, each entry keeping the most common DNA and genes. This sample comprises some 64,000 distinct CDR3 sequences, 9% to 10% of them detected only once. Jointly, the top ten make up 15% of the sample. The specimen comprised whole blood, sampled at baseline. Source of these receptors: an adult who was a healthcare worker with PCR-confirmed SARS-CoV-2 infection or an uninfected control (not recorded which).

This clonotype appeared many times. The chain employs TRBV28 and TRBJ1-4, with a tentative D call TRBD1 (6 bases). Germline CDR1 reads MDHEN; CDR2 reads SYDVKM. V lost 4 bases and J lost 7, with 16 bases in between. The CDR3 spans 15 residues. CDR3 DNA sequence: TGTGCCAGCAGTTCCCTAGGACAGATCACTGAAAAACTGTTTTTT. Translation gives CASSSLGQITEKLFF.

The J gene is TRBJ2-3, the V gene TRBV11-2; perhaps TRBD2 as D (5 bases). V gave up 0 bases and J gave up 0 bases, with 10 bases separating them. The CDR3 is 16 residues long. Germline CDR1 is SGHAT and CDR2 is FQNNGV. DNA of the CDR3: TGTGCCAGCAGCTTAGAAGGGAGCGGAAGCACAGATACGCAGTATTTT. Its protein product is CASSLEGSGSTDTQYF.

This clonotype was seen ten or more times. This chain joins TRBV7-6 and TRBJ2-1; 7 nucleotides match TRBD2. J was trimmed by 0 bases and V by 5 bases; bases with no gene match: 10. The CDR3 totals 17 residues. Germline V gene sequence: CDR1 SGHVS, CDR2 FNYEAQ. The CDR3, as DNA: TGTGCCAGCAGCCCAGATACAGCGGGGTCCTCCTACAATGAGCAGTTCTTC. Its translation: CASSPDTAGSSYNEQFF.

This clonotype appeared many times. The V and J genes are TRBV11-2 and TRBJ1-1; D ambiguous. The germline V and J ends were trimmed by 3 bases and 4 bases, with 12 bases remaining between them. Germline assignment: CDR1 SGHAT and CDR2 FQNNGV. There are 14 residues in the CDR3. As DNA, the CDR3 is TGTGCCAGCAGCTTGGACCAGGTCGGCACTGAAGCTTTCTTT. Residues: CASSLDQVGTEAFF.

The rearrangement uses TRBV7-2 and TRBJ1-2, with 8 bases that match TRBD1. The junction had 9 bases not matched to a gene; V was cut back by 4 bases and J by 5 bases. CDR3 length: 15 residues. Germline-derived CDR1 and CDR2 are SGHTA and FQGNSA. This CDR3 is CASSSDRASLYGYTF. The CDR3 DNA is TGTGCCAGCAGCTCGGACAGGGCGTCGTTGTATGGCTACACCTTC.

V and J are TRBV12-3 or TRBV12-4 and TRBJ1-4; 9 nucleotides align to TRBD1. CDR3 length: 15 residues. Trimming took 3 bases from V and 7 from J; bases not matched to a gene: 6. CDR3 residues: CASSFPTGGIEKLFF. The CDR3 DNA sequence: TGTGCCAGCAGTTTCCCGACAGGGGGTATTGAAAAACTGTTTTTT.

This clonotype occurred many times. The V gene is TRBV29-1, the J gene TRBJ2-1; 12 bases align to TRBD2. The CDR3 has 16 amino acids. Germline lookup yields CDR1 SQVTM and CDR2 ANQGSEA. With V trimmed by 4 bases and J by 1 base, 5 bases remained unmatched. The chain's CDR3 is CSVVGLAGPSYNEQFF. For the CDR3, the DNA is TGCAGCGTTGTAGGACTAGCGGGGCCGTCCTACAATGAGCAGTTCTTC.

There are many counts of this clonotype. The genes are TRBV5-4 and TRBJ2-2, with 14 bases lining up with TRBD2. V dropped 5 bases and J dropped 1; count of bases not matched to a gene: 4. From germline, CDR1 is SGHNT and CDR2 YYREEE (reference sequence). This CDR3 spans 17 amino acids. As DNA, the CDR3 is TGTGCCAGCAGAAGTGGACTAGCGGGAGGGAACACCGGGGAGCTGTTTTTT. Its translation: CASRSGLAGGNTGELFF.

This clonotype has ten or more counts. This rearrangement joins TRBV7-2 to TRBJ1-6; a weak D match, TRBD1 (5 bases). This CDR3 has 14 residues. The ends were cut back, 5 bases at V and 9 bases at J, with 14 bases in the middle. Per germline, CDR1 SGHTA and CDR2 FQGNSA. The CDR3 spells CASSPGMLGSPLHF. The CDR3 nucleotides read TGTGCCAGCAGCCCAGGGATGCTGGGTTCACCCCTCCACTTT.

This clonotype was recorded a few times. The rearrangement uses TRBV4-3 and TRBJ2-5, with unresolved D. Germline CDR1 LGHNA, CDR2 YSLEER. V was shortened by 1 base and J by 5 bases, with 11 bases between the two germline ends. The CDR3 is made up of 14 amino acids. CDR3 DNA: TGCGCCAGCAGCCAAGCGGGCAGAAGGGAGACCCAGTACTTC. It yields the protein CASSQAGRRETQYF.

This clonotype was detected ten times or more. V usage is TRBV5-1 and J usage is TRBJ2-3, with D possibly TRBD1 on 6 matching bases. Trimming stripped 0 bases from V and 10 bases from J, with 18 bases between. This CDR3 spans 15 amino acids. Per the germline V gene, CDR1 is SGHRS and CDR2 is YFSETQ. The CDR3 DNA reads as TGCGCCAGCAGCTTGGACGGGGCAGGGGCTAGGGCGCAGTATTTT. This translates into CASSLDGAGARAQYF.

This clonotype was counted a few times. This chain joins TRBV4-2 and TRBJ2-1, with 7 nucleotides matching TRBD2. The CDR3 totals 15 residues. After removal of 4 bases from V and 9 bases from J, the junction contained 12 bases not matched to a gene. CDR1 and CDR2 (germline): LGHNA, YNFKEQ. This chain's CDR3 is CASSRGSGGTGEQFF. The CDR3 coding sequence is TGTGCCAGCAGCCGAGGGTCGGGGGGAACCGGTGAGCAGTTCTTC.

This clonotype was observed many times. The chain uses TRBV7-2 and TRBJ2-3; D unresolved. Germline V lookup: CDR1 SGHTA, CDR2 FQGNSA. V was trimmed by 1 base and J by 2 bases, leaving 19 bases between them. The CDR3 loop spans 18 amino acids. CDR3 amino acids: CASSLEGAAASVTDTQYF. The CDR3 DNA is TGTGCCAGCAGCTTAGAGGGCGCTGCGGCATCTGTCACAGATACGCAGTATTTT.

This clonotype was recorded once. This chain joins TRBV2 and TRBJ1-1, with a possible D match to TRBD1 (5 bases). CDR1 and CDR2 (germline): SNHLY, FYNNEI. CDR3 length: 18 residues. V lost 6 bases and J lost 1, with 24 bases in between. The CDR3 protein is CASRPTLPGRTWNTEAFF. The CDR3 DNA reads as TGTGCCAGCAGGCCCACTCTCCCGGGACGGACCTGGAACACTGAAGCTTTCTTT. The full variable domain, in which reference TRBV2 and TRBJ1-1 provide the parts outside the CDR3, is EPEVTQTPSHQVTQMGQEVILRCVPISNHLYFYWYRQILGQKVEFLVSFYNNEISEKSEIFDDQFSVERPDGSNFTLKIRSTKLEDSAMYFCASRPTLPGRTWNTEAFFGQGTRLTVV.